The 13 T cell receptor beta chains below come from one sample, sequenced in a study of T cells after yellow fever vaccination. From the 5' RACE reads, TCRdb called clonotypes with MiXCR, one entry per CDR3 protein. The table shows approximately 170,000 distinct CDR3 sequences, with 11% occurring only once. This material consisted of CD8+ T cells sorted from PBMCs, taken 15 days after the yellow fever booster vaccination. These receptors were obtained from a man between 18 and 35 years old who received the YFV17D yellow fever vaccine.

The CDR3: CASSFAPSQGSPLHF. In DNA form, the CDR3 reads TGTGCCAGCAGCTTTGCCCCCTCTCAGGGTTCACCCCTCCACTTT. The rearrangement links TRBV7-2 to TRBJ1-6, with D possibly TRBD1 on 5 matching bases. The CDR3 loop spans 15 amino acids. Germline CDR1 and CDR2: SGHTA and FQGNSA. Trimming pared 3 bases from V and 9 bases from J, leaving 15 bases between.

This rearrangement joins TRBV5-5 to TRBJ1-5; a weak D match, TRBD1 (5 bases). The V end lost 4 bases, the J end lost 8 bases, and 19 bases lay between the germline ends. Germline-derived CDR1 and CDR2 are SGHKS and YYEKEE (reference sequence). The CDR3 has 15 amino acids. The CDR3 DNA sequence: TGTGCCAGCAGCAACGCGGGCCCAGGGAGGGAGCCCCAGCATTTT. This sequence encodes CASSNAGPGREPQHF.

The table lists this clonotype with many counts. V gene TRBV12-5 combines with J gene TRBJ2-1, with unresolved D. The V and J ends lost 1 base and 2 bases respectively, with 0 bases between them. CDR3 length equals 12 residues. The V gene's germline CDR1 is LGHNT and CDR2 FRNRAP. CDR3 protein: CASGLAYNEQFF. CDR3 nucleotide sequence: TGTGCTAGTGGTTTGGCCTACAATGAGCAGTTCTTC.

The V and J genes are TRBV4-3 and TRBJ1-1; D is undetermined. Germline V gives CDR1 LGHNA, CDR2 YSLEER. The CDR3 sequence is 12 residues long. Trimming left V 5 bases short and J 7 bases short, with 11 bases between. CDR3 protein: CASSEGGYEAFF. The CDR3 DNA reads TGCGCCAGCAGCGAAGGAGGGTATGAAGCTTTCTTT.

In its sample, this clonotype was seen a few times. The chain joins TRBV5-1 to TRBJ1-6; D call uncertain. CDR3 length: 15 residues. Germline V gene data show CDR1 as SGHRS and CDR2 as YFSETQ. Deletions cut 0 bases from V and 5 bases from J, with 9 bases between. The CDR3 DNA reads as TGCGCCAGCAGCTTGGCGAGGCAGAATAATTCACCCCTCCACTTT. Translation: CASSLARQNNSPLHF.

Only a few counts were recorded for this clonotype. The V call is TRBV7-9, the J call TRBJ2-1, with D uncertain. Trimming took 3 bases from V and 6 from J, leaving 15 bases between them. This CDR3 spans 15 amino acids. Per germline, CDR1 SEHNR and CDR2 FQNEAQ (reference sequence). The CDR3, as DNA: TGTGCCAGCAGCTTTGCCAGAAGTGGAGTCAATGAGCAGTTCTTC. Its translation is CASSFARSGVNEQFF.

The CDR3, as DNA: TGCGCCAGCAGCCCGGGACAGGGGGTCCAAGAGACCCAGTACTTC. It yields the protein CASSPGQGVQETQYF. The rearrangement joins TRBV5-1 to TRBJ2-5; 11 bases map to TRBD1. This CDR3 has 15 amino acids. CDR1 is SGHRS and CDR2 is YFSETQ in the germline V gene. The V gene end was trimmed by 4 bases and the J gene end by 1 base; junction bases not matched to a gene: 3.

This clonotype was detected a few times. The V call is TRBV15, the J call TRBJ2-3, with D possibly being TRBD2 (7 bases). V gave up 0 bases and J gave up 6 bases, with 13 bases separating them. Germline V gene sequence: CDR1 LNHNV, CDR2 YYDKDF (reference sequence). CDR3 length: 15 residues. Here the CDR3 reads CATSRDRGGGDTQYF. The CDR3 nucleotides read TGTGCCACCAGCAGAGATAGGGGGGGTGGGGATACGCAGTATTTT.

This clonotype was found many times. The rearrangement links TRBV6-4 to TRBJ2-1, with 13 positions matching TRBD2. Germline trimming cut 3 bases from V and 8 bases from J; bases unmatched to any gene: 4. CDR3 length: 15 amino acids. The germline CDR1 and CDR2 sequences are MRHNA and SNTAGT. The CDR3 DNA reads TGTGCCAGCAGTGAGACTAGCGGGGGGTACGATGAGCAGTTCTTC. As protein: CASSETSGGYDEQFF.

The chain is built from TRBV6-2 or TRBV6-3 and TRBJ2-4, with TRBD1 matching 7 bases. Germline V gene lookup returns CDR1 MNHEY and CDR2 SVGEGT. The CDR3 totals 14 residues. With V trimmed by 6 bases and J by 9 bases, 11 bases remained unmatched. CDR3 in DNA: TGTGCCAGCAGCCCCGGGACAGAAGGAACCATTCAGTACTTC. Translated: CASSPGTEGTIQYF.

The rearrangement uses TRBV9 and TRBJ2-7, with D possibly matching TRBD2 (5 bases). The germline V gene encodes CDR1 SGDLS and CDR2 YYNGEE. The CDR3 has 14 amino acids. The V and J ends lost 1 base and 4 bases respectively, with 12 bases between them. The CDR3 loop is CASSVSEGLYEQYF. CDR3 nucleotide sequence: TGTGCCAGCAGCGTATCTGAGGGCTTATACGAGCAGTACTTC.

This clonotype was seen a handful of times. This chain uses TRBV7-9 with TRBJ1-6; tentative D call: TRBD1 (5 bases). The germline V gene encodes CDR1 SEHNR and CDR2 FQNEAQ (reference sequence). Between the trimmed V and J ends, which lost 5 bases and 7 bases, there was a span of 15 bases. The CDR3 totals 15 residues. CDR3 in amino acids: CASSHVVRGNSPLHF. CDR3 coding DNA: TGTGCCAGCAGCCACGTCGTGCGGGGGAATTCACCCCTCCACTTT. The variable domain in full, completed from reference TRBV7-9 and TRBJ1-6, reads DTGVSQNPRHKITKRGQNVTFRCDPISEHNRLYWYRQTLGQGPEFLTYFQNEAQLEKSRLLSDRFSAERPKGSFSTLEIQRTEQGDSAMYLCASSHVVRGNSPLHFGNGTRLTVT.

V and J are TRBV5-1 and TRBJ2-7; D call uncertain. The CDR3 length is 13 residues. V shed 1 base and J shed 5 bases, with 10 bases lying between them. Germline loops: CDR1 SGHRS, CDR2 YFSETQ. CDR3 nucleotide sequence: TGCGCCAGCAGCTTGTGGGGTCTCGACGAGCAGTACTTC. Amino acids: CASSLWGLDEQYF.